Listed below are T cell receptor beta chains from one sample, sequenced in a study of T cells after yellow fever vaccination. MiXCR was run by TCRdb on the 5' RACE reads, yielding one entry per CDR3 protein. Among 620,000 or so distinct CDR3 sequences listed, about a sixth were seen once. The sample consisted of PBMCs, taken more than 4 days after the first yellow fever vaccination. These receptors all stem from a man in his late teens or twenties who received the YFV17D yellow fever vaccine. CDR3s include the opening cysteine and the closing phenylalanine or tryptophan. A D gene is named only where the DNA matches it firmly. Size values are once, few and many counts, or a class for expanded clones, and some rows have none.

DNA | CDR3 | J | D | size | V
TGTGCCAGCAGTGAAGCGCAACAGGGACTGGAGACCCTCCACTTT | CASSEAQQGLETLHF | TRBJ1-6 | - | - | TRBV2
TGTGCCACCAGTACAGGGTTCGGTTATGGCTACACCTTC | CATSTGFGYGYTF | TRBJ1-2 | - | few | TRBV15
TGTGCCAGCAGCTTAGTCAGGGATGAGACCCAGTACTTC | CASSLVRDETQYF | TRBJ2-5 | - | - | TRBV7-3
TGTGCCAGCAGTGACCGGCTAACTAGCACAGATACGCAGTATTTT | CASSDRLTSTDTQYF | TRBJ2-3 | - | - | TRBV2
TGTGCCAGCATATTGGGCCGGAGGGCTAACTATGGCTACACCTTC | CASILGRRANYGYTF | TRBJ1-2 | - | few | TRBV12-3/TRBV12-4
TGTGCCAGCGAGGTTGGCCTTAGCACAGATACGCAGTATTTT | CASEVGLSTDTQYF | TRBJ2-3 | - | - | TRBV6-1
TGTGCCATCAGTGAGAGTCAGGGGCGGGAGACCCAGTACTTC | CAISESQGRETQYF | TRBJ2-5 | - | - | TRBV10-3
TGTGCCAGCAGACCACTAGCGGGGGTCGACGAGCAGTACTTC | CASRPLAGVDEQYF | TRBJ2-7 | TRBD2 | few | TRBV5-4
TGTGCCAGCAGTGACCTACGGGGATCCTACGAGCAGTACTTC | CASSDLRGSYEQYF | TRBJ2-7 | - | - | TRBV27
TGCAGTGCTAGAAGGGGTGGGCAGCCCCAGCATTTT | CSARRGGQPQHF | TRBJ1-5 | - | - | TRBV20-1
TGTGCCAGTAGTATCCCGGGACTCTATGGCTACACCTTC | CASSIPGLYGYTF | TRBJ1-2 | - | - | TRBV19
TGTGCCAGCGGCGTTGCCTCTCCGGGCCCTAACTATGGCTACACCTTC | CASGVASPGPNYGYTF | TRBJ1-2 | - | few | TRBV7-9
TGTGCCAGCAGCTTTGGGGGGCAGGTTGAAAAACTGTTTTTT | CASSFGGQVEKLFF | TRBJ1-4 | - | few | TRBV7-2
TGCGCCAGCAGCTCTGCTGACAACACCGGGGAGCTGTTTTTT | CASSSADNTGELFF | TRBJ2-2 | - | - | TRBV5-1
TGCGCCAGCAGTGGGGGGCCTGGGGCCAACGTCCTGACTTTC | CASSGGPGANVLTF | TRBJ2-6 | - | - | TRBV10-1
TGTGCCTGGTCTGGGTGGGGACTAGTTTTCGAGCAGTTCTTC | CAWSGWGLVFEQFF | TRBJ2-1 | TRBD2 | - | TRBV30